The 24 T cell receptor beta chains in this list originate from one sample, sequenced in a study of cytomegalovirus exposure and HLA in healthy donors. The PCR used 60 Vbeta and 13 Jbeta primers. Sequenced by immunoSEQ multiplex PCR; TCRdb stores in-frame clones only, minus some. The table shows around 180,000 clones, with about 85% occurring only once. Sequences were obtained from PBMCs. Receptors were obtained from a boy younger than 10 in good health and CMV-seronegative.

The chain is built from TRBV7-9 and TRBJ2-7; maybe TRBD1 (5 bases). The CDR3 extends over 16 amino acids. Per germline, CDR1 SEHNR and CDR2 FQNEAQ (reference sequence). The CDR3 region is CSSSLPRQGGSYEQYV. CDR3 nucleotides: TGTTCCAGCAGCTTACCGAGGCAGGGTGGTTCCTACGAGCAGTACGTC.

In DNA form, the CDR3 reads TGTGCCAGCAGTACGGGGCGGGTCAGGGGCACTGAAGCTTTCTTT. Translating gives CASSTGRVRGTEAFF. The chain carries TRBV28 and TRBJ1-1, with a tentative D call TRBD1 (6 bases). This CDR3 is 15 amino acids long. V was cut by 5 bases and J by 4 bases, with 17 bases left in between. CDR1 MDHEN and CDR2 SYDVKM come from the germline V gene.

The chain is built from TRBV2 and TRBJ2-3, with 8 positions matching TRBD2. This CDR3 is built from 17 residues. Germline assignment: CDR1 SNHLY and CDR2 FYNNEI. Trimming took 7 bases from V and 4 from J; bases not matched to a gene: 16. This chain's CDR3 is CASTRPRGGANADTQYF. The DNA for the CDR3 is TGTGCCAGCACTCGTCCTCGGGGGGGGGCCAATGCAGATACGCAGTATTTT.

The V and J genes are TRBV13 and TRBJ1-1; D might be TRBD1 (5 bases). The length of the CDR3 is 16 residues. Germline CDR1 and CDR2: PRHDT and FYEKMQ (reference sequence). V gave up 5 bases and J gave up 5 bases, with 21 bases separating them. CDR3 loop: CASSPTEGILGTEAFF. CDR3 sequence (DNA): TGTGCCAGCAGCCCAACGGAGGGGATTTTGGGTACTGAAGCTTTCTTT.

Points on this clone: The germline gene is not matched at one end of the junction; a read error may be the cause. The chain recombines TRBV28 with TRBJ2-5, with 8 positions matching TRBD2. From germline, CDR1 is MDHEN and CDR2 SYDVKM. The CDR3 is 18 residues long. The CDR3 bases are TGTGCCGGCAGTTTAGGCCATTCGAGCGGGGGCCTGGGGGAGACCCAGTACTTC. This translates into CAGSLGHSSGGLGETQYF. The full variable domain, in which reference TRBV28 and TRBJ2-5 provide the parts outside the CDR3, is DVKVTQSSRYLVKRTGEKVFLECVQDMDHENMFWYRQDPGLGLRLIYFSYDVKMKEKGDIPEGYSVSREKKERFSLILESASTNQTSMYLCAGSLGHSSGGLGETQYFGPGTRLLVL.

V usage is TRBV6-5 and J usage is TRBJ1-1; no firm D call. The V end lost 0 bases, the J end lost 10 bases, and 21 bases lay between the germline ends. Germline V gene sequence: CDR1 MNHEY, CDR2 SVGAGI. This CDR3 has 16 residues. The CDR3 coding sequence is TGTGCCAGCAGTTACTCGCCGATGGGAACCACCGAGGGAGCTTTCTTT. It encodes CASSYSPMGTTEGAFF.

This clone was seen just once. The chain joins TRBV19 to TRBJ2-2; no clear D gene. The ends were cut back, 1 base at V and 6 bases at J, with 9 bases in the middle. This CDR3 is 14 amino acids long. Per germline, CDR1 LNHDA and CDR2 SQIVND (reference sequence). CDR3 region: CASSIVQYPGELFF. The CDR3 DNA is TGTGCCAGTAGTATAGTACAGTACCCCGGGGAGCTGTTTTTT.

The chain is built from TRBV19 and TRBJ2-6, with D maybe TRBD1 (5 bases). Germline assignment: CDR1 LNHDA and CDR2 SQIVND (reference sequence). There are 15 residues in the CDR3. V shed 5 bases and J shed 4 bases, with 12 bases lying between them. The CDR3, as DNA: TGTGCCAGTAGTCCAGGGTCGGGCGGGGCCAACGTCCTGACTTTC. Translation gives CASSPGSGGANVLTF. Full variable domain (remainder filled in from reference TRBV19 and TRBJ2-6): DGGITQSPKYLFRKEGQNVTLSCEQNLNHDAMYWYRQDPGQGLRLIYYSQIVNDFQKGDIAEGYSVSREKKESFPLTVTSAQKNPTAFYLCASSPGSGGANVLTFGAGSRLTVL.

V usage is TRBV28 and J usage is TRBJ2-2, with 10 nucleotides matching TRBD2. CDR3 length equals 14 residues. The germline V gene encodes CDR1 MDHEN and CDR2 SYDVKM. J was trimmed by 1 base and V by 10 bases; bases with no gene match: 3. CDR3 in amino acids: CAIRTSGNTGELFF. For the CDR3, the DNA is TGTGCCATCCGGACTAGCGGGAACACCGGGGAGCTGTTTTTT.

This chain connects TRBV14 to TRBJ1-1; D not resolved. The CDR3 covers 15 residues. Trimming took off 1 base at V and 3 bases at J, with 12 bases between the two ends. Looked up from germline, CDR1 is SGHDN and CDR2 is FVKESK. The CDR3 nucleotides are TGTGCCAGCAGCCAAGTCACGGGGAGGGACACTGAAGCTTTCTTT. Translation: CASSQVTGRDTEAFF.

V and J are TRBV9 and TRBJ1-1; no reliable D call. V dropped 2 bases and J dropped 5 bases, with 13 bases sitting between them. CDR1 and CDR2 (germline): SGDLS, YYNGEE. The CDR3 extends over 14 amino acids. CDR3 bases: TGTGCCAGCAGCGTTGACCCCGACGGGACTGAAGCTTTCTTT. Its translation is CASSVDPDGTEAFF.

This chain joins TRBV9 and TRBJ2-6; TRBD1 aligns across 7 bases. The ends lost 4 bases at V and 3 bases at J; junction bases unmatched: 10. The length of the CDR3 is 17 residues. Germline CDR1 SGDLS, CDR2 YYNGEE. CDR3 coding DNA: TGTGCCAGCAGCCCAGGGACAGACTATCTTGGGGCCAACGTCCTGACTTTC. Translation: CASSPGTDYLGANVLTF. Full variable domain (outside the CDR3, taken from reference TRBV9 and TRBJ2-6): DSGVTQTPKHLITATGQRVTLRCSPRSGDLSVYWYQQSLDQGLQFLIQYYNGEERAKGNILERFSAQQFPDLHSELNLSSLELGDSALYFCASSPGTDYLGANVLTFGAGSRLTVL.

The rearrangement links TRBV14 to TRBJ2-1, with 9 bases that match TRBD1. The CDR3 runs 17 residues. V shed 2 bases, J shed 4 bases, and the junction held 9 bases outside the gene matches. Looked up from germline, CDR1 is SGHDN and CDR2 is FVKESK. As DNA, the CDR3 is TGTGCCAGCAGCCAACAGCCGGGACAGGGATTGTACAATGAGCAGTTCTTC. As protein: CASSQQPGQGLYNEQFF. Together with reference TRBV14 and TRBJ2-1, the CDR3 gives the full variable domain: EAGVTQFPSHSVIEKGQTVTLRCDPISGHDNLYWYRRVMGKEIKFLLHFVKESKQDESGMPNNRFLAERTGGTYSTLKVQPAELEDSGVYFCASSQQPGQGLYNEQFFGPGTRLTVL.

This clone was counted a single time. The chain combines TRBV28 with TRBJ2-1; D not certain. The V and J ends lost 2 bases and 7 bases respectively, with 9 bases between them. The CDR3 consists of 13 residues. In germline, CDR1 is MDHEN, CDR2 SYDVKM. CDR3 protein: CASSLVGWNEQFF. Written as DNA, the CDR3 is TGTGCCAGCAGTTTAGTCGGTTGGAATGAGCAGTTCTTC.

CDR3 in DNA: TGTGCCAGCAGCTTATGGCAGGCGAACACTGAAGCTTTCTTT. Its translation: CASSLWQANTEAFF. The chain joins TRBV7-8 to TRBJ1-1, with D unresolved. Deletions cut 2 bases from V and 1 base from J, with 8 bases between. This CDR3 is 14 amino acids long. In germline, CDR1 is SGHVS, CDR2 FQNEAQ.

CDR3 nucleotide sequence: TGTGCCAGCTCAGGACAGACCTTCACTGAAGCTTTCTTT. Its protein product is CASSGQTFTEAFF. V is TRBV6-1 and J is TRBJ1-1; D perhaps matches TRBD1 (6 bases). With 8 bases removed from V and 4 bases from J, the gap between germline ends came to 14 bases. The V gene's germline CDR1 is MNHNS and CDR2 SASEGT. The CDR3 loop spans 13 amino acids.

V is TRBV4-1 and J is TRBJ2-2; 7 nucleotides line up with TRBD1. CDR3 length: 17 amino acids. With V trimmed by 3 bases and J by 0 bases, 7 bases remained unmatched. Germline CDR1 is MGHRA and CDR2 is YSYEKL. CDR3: CASSHFGTASNTGELFF. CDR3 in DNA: TGCGCCAGCAGCCATTTTGGGACAGCCTCGAACACCGGGGAGCTGTTTTTT.

The CDR3 DNA sequence: TGCGCCAGCAGCCAATATACAGGGGCCGGGCCACCCCTCCACTTT. It is translated as CASSQYTGAGPPLHF. The chain carries TRBV4-1 and TRBJ1-6; TRBD1 aligns across 7 bases. The CDR3 totals 15 residues. V shed 2 bases, J shed 11 bases, and the junction held 9 bases outside the gene matches. CDR1 is MGHRA, CDR2 YSYEKL, per germline.

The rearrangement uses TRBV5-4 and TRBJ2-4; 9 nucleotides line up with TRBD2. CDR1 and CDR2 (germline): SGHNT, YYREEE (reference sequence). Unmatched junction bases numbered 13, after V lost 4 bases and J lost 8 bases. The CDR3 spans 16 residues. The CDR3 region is CASSTWTSEVRDIQYF. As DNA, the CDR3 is TGTGCCAGCAGCACCTGGACTAGCGAAGTTAGGGACATTCAGTACTTC.

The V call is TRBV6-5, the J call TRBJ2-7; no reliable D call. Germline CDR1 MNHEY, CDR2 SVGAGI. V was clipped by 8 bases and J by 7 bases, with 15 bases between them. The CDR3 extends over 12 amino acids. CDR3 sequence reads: CASWNSLGEQYF. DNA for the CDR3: TGTGCCAGCTGGAACTCCCTCGGGGAGCAGTACTTC.

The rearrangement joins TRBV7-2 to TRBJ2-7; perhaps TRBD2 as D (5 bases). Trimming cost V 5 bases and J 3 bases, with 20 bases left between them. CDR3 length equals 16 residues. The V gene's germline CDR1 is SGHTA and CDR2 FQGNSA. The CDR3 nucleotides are TGTGCCAGCAGCCCGGAGGTTGCGCGGTGGGTCTACGAGCAGTACTTC. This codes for CASSPEVARWVYEQYF.

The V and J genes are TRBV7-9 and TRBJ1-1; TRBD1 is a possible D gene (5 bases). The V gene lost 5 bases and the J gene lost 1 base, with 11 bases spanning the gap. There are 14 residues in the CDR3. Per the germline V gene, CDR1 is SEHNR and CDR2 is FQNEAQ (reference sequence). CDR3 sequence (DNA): TGTGCCAGCAGCCTTTTAACAGGGAACACTGAAGCTTTCTTT. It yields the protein CASSLLTGNTEAFF.

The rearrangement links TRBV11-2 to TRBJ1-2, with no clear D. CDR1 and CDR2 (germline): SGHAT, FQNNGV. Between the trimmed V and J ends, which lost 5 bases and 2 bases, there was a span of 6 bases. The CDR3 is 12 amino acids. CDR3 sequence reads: CASSPRNYGYTF. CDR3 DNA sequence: TGTGCCAGCAGCCCGAGGAACTATGGCTACACCTTC.

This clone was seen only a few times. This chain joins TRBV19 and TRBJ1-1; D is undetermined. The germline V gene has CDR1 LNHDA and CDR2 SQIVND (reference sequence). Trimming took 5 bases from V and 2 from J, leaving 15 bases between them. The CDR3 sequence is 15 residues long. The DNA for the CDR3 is TGTGCCAGTAGTCAACTCAGGAACCAAAACACTGAAGCTTTCTTT. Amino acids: CASSQLRNQNTEAFF. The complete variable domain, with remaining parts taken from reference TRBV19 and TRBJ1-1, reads DGGITQSPKYLFRKEGQNVTLSCEQNLNHDAMYWYRQDPGQGLRLIYYSQIVNDFQKGDIAEGYSVSREKKESFPLTVTSAQKNPTAFYLCASSQLRNQNTEAFFGQGTRLTVV.